Below, 6 T cell receptor beta chains from the same sample are listed, as sequenced in a study of cytomegalovirus exposure and HLA in healthy donors (dated by TCRdb to 2015 to 2018). Libraries were constructed by the immunoSEQ multiplex PCR assay. For the multiplex PCR, a mixture combining 60 forward primers for TCR Vbeta segments and 13 reverse primers for TCR Jbeta segments was used. Imported from immuneACCESS, the table was reduced by TCRdb to in-frame sequences with V and J called. These copies leave out some clones; in studies compared against another copy, an unresolved V gene accounts for under half, and the cause of the remainder is not known. The sample includes approximately 53,000 clones, with 77% observed a single time. The top ten clones comprise 2.5% to 3% of the sample. Sample: PBMCs. These receptors were collected from a woman aged 40 to 50 in good health and CMV-seropositive.

The CDR3 sequence is CASSRQYTEAFF. CDR3 in DNA: TGTGCCAGTAGTAGACAGTACACTGAAGCTTTCTTT. The chain uses TRBV19 and TRBJ1-1; D possibly corresponds to TRBD1 (5 bases). Germline CDR1 LNHDA, CDR2 SQIVND (reference sequence). This CDR3 spans 12 amino acids. V shed 4 bases and J shed 3 bases, with 6 bases lying between them.

The chain carries TRBV6-5 and TRBJ2-5; 10 bases are shared with TRBD1. Trimming cost V 6 bases and J 4 bases; bases outside gene matches: 8. CDR3 size: 15 residues. Germline V lookup: CDR1 MNHEY, CDR2 SVGAGI. The CDR3: CASRPDRGLGETQYF. CDR3 in DNA: TGTGCCAGCAGGCCCGACAGGGGGCTGGGAGAGACCCAGTACTTC.

V is TRBV27 and J is TRBJ1-2, with 8 bases that match TRBD1. The CDR3 runs 15 residues. V trimming: 8 bases; J trimming: 4 bases; junction bases outside the gene matches: 12. The germline V gene has CDR1 MNHEY and CDR2 SMNVEV (reference sequence). CDR3 sequence (DNA): TGTGCCAGCCGGAGGGGGGGACAGGCCTTCTATGGCTACACCTTC. It specifies CASRRGGQAFYGYTF.

This rearrangement joins TRBV7-9 to TRBJ2-1, with 12 bases that match TRBD2. The CDR3 sequence is 17 residues long. Germline V gene sequence: CDR1 SEHNR, CDR2 FQNEAQ (reference sequence). The V gene end was trimmed by 5 bases and the J gene end by 2 bases; junction bases not matched to a gene: 7. The CDR3 nucleotides read TGTGCCAGCAGCACTCGACGACTAGCGGGGGCCTACAATGAGCAGTTCTTC. Protein sequence: CASSTRRLAGAYNEQFF.

This chain uses TRBV6-5 with TRBJ2-5; TRBD1 matches 8 bases. Germline V gene lookup returns CDR1 MNHEY and CDR2 SVGAGI. The CDR3 is 13 residues long. V was clipped by 6 bases and J by 5 bases; unmatched bases: 5. CDR3 coding DNA: TGTGCCAGCAGGGGACAGGAGGTTGAGACCCAGTACTTC. Amino acid sequence: CASRGQEVETQYF.

This clone was observed a single time. The chain links TRBV15 to TRBJ2-2; D possibly corresponds to TRBD2 (6 bases). V was trimmed by 4 bases and J by 1 base, leaving 7 bases between them. This CDR3 comprises 14 residues. Germline values: CDR1 LNHNV, CDR2 YYDKDF (reference sequence). The CDR3 here is CATSNGRNTGELFF. CDR3 sequence (DNA): TGTGCCACCAGCAACGGGAGGAACACCGGGGAGCTGTTTTTT. The full variable domain, its missing parts supplied by reference TRBV15 and TRBJ2-2, is DAMVIQNPRYQVTQFGKPVTLSCSQTLNHNVMYWYQQKSSQAPKLLFHYYDKDFNNEADTPDNFQSRRPNTSFCFLDIRSPGLGDTAMYLCATSNGRNTGELFFGEGSRLTVL.